The clone carrying this T cell receptor (beta chain) was recorded many times. The antigen is not known. The CDR3 covers 18 residues. The germline CDR1 and CDR2 sequences are SGHTA and FQGNSA. V was pared by 2 bases and J by 5 bases, with 14 bases of the junction left unmatched. Time point reported: sample taken at primary tumor resection. This record belongs to a study of spatial heterogeneity in lung cancer. Study-level points and caveats: Mutation tallies in tumors tracked expanded intratumoral alpha and beta TCR counts.

TCRdb independently ran MiXCR on the 5' RACE reads; one entry per CDR3 protein. The sample lists roughly 28,000 distinct CDR3 sequences; around 6.9% were seen once. The V gene is TRBV7-2, the J gene TRBJ2-1; 8 nucleotides align to TRBD1. The material was lung tumor tissue, obtained at surgery. The clonotype was recovered from a male donor with early-stage non-small cell lung cancer. The CDR3 coding sequence is TGTGCCAGCAGCTTAAAACAGGGGGGCAATGTTTTTAACAATGAGCAGTTCTTC. Its translation: CASSLKQGGNVFNNEQFF.